This T cell receptor beta chain was observed in a study of Ad26.COV2.S vaccination and SARS-CoV-2 variants. Looking at the study overall: Sample donor was a member of the COV1001 Ad26.COV2.S trial arm. Participants got Ad26.COV2.S intramuscularly, once or twice 56 days apart.

Regarding treatment: some 20 received Ad26.COV2.S at low or high dose, single or two shots; several received placebo; per-sample allocation not given. Material that was analyzed had been drawn on day 63 after the first vaccine or placebo injection. Donor was an adult aged 18-55 years in Boston. On this clone: Its matching antigen is unknown.

V gave up 6 bases and J gave up 5 bases, with 20 bases separating them. Germline V gene sequence: CDR1 SGHRS, CDR2 YFSETQ. The CDR3 runs to 15 residues. The table came from immunoSEQ multiplex PCR; TCRdb's copy has only in-frame clones and leaves some out. The sample carries about 400,000 clones, approximately 83% recorded once. Findings and limits, study-wide: Measurements of TCR breadth and depth may have given underestimates of the total T cell responses.

The chain joins TRBV5-1 to TRBJ1-2, with D perhaps TRBD1 (5 bases). The receptor was isolated from a person between 18 and 60 years old who received the Ad26.COV2.S COVID-19 vaccine or a placebo. The source was peripheral blood, collected in a trial of Ad26.COV2.S vaccine versus placebo. Here the CDR3 DNA reads TGCGCCAGCAACGACAGCGAGGACCCCCCTTATGGCTACACCTTC. It is translated as CASNDSEDPPYGYTF.